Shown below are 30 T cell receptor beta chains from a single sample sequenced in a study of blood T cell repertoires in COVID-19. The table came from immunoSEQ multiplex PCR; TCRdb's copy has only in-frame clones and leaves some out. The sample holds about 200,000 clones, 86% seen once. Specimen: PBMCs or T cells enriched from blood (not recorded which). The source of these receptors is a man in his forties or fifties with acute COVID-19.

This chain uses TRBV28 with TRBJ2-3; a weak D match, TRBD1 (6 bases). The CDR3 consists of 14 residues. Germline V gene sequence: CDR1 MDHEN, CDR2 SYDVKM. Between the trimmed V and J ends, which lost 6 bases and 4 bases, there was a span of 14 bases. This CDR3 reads CASSNRADSDTQYF. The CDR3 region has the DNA TGTGCCAGCAGCAACAGGGCTGACTCAGATACGCAGTATTTT. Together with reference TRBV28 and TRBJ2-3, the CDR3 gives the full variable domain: DVKVTQSSRYLVKRTGEKVFLECVQDMDHENMFWYRQDPGLGLRLIYFSYDVKMKEKGDIPEGYSVSREKKERFSLILESASTNQTSMYLCASSNRADSDTQYFGPGTRLTVL.

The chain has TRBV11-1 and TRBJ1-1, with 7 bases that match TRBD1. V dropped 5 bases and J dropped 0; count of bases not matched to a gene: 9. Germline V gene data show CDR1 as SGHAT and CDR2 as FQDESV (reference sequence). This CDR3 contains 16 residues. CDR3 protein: CASSRWAQGLNTEAFF. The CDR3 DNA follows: TGTGCCAGCAGCCGATGGGCACAGGGGTTGAACACTGAAGCTTTCTTT.

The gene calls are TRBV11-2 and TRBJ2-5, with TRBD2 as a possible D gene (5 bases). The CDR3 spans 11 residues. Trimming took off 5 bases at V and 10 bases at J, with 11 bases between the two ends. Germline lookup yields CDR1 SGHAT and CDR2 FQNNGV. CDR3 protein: CASSLQEDQYF. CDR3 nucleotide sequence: TGTGCCAGCAGCCTCCAGGAGGACCAGTACTTC.

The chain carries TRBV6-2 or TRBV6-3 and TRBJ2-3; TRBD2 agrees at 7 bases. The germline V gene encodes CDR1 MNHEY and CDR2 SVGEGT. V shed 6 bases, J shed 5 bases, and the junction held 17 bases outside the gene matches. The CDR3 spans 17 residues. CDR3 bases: TGTGCCAGCAGCGGAATGTCGCGCGGGAGATCGGGAGATACGCAGTATTTT. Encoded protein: CASSGMSRGRSGDTQYF.

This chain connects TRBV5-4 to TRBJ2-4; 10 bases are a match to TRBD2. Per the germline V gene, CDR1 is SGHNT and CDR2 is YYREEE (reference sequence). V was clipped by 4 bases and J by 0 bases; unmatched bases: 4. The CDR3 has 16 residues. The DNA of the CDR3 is TGTGCCAGCAGCCGGGAGCGGGGGGGAGCCAAAAACATTCAGTACTTC. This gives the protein CASSRERGGAKNIQYF.

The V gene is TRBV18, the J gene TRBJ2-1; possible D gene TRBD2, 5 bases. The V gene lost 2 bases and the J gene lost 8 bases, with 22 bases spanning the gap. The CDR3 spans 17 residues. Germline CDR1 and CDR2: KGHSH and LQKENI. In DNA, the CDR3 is TGTGCCAGCTCACCAAACCGTGTTGAGGAGGCATTCGATGAGCAGTTCTTC. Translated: CASSPNRVEEAFDEQFF.

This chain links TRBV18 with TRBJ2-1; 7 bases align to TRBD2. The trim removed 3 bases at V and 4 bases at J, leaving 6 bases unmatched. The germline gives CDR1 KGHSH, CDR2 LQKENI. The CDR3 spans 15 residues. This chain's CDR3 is CASSPEREGYNEQFF. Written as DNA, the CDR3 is TGTGCCAGCTCACCCGAGCGGGAAGGATACAATGAGCAGTTCTTC.

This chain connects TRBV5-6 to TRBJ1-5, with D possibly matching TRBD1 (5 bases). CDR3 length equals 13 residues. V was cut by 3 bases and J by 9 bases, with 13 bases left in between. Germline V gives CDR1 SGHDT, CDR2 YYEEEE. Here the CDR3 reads CASSSTGGRPQHF. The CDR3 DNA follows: TGTGCCAGCAGCTCGACTGGGGGGAGGCCCCAGCATTTT.

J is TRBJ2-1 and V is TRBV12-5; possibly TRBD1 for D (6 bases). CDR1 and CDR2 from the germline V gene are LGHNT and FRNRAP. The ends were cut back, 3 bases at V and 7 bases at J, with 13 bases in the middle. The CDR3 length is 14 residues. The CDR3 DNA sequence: TGTGCTAGTGGTTTCATCGGCAGGGGTAATGAGCAGTTCTTC. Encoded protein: CASGFIGRGNEQFF.

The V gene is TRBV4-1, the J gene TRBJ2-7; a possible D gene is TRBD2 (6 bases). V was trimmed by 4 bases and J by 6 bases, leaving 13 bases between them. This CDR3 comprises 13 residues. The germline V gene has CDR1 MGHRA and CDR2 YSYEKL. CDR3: CASSRGTWTEQYF. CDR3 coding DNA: TGCGCCAGCAGCCGCGGGACTTGGACCGAGCAGTACTTC.

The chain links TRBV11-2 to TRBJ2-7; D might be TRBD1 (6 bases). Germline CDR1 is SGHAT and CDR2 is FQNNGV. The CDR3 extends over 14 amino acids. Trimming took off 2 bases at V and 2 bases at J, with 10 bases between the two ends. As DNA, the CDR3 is TGTGCCAGCAGCTTATTTCCAGGGGCCTACGAGCAGTACTTC. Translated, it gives CASSLFPGAYEQYF.

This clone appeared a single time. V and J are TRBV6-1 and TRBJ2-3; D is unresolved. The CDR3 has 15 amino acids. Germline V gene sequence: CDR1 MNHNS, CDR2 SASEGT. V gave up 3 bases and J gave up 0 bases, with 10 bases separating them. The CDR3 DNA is TGTGCCAGCAGTGAGTTCCTACAGAGCACAGATACGCAGTATTTT. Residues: CASSEFLQSTDTQYF.

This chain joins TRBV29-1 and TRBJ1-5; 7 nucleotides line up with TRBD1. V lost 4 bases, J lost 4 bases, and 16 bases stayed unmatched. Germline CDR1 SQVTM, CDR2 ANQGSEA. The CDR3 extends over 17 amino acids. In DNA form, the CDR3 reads TGCAGCGTTGTGTTGGGAGCGAGACAGGGCCTAAATCAGCCCCAGCATTTT. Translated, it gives CSVVLGARQGLNQPQHF.

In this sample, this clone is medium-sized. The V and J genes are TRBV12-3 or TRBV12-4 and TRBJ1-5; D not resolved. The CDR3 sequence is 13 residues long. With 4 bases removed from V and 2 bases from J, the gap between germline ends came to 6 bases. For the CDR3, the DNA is TGTGCCAGCAGTTCGCAGGGCAATCAGCCCCAGCATTTT. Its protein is CASSSQGNQPQHF.

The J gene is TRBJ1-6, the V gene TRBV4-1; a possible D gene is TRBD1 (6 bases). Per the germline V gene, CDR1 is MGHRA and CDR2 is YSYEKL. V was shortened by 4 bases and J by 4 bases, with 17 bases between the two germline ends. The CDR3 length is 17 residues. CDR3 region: CASSRTSTQGYNSPLHF. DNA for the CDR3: TGCGCCAGCAGCCGCACCTCCACTCAGGGGTATAATTCACCCCTCCACTTT.

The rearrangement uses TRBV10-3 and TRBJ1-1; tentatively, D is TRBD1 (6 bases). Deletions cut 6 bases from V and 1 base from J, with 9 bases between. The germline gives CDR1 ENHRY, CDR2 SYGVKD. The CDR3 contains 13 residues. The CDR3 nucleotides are TGTGCCATCAGGGAAGGGGGGAACACTGAAGCTTTCTTT. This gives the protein CAIREGGNTEAFF.

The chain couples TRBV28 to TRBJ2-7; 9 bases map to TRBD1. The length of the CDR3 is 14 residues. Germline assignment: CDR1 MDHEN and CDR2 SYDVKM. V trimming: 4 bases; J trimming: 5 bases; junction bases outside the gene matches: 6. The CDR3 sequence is CASSSRDRDHEQYF. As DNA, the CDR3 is TGTGCCAGCAGTTCCCGGGACAGGGACCACGAGCAGTACTTC.

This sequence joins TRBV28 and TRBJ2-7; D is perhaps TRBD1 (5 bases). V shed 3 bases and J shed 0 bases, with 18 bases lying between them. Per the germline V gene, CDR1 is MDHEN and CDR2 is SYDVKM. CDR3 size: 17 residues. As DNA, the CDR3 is TGTGCCAGCAGTTTTGTTTCGGCAGGGATAAGCTCCTACGAGCAGTACTTC. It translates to CASSFVSAGISSYEQYF.

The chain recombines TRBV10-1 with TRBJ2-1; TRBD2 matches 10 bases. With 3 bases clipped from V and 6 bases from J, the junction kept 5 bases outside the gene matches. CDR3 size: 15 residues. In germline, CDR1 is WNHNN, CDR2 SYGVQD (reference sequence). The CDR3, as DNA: TGCGCCAGCAGTGAAGCTAGCGGGAGAGGCAATGAGCAGTTCTTC. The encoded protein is CASSEASGRGNEQFF.

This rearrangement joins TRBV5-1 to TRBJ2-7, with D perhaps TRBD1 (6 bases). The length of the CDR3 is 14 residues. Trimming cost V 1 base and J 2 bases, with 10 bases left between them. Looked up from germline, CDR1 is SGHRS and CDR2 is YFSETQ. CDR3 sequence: CASSLSGEPYEQYF. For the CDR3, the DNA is TGCGCCAGCAGCTTGTCAGGGGAGCCCTACGAGCAGTACTTC.

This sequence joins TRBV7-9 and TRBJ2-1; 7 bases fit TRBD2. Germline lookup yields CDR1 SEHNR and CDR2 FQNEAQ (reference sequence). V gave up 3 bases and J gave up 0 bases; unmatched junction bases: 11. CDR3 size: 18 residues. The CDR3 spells CASSFPLAVSSSYNEQFF. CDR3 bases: TGTGCCAGCAGCTTTCCCCTAGCGGTAAGCAGCTCCTACAATGAGCAGTTCTTC. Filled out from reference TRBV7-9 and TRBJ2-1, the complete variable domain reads DTGVSQNPRHKITKRGQNVTFRCDPISEHNRLYWYRQTLGQGPEFLTYFQNEAQLEKSRLLSDRFSAERPKGSFSTLEIQRTEQGDSAMYLCASSFPLAVSSSYNEQFFGPGTRLTVL.

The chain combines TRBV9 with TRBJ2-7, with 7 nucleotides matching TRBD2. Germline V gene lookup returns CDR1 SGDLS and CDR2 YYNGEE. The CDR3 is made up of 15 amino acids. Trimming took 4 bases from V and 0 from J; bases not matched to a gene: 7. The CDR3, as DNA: TGTGCCAGCAGCCCCGGGGACTACAGCTCCTACGAGCAGTACTTC. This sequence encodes CASSPGDYSSYEQYF.

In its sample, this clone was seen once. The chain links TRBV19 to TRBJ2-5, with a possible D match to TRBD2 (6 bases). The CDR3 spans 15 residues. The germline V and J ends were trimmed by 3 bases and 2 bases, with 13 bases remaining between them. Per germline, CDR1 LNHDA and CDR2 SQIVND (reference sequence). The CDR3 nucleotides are TGTGCCAGTAGTATTGGAGGGGCGGGACAAGAGACCCAGTACTTC. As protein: CASSIGGAGQETQYF.

The CDR3 nucleotides are TGTGCTAGTGGTTTGGCCGGGACAGGGGTGGACAAGACCCAGTACTTC. Translating gives CASGLAGTGVDKTQYF. The V call is TRBV12-5, the J call TRBJ2-5; 10 bases align to TRBD1. The CDR3 runs 16 residues. After removal of 1 base from V and 6 bases from J, the junction contained 8 bases not matched to a gene. Germline CDR1 LGHNT, CDR2 FRNRAP.

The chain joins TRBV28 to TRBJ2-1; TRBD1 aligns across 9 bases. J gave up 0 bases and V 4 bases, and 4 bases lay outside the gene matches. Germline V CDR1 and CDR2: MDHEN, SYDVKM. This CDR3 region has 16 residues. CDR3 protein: CASSSPQGASYNEQFF. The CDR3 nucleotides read TGTGCCAGCAGTTCTCCACAGGGGGCCTCCTACAATGAGCAGTTCTTC.

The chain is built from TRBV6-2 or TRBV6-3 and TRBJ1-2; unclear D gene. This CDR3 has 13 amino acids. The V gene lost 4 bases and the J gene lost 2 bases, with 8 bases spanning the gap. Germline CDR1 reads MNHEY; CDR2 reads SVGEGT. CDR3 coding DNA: TGTGCCAGCAGTTCCGGACTGAACTATGGCTACACCTTC. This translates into CASSSGLNYGYTF.

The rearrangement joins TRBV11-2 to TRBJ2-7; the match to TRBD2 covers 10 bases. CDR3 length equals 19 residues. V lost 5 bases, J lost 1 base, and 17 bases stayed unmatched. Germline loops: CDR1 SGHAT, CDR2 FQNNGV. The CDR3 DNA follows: TGTGCCAGCAGCCCCCGGGGGACCGGCCTAGCGGGAGTTTCCTACGAGCAGTACTTC. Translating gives CASSPRGTGLAGVSYEQYF.

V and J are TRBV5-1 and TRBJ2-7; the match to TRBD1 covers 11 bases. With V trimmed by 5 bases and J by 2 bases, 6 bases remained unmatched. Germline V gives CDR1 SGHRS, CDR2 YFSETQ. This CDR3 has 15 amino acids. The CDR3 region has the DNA TGCGCCAGCAGTCCGGGACAGGGGGGCACCTACGAGCAGTACTTC. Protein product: CASSPGQGGTYEQYF.

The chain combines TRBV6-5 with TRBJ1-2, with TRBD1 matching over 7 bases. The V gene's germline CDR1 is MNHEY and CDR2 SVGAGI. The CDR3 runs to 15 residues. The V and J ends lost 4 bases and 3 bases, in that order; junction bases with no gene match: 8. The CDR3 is CASSSRQGQHYGYTF. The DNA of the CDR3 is TGTGCCAGCAGTTCCAGACAGGGACAGCACTATGGCTACACCTTC.

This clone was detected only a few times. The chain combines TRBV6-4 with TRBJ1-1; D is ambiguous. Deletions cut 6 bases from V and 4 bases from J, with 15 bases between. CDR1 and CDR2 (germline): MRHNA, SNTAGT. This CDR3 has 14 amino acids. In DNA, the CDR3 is TGTGCCAGCAGGAAGGACGGGGATACCACTGAAGCTTTCTTT. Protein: CASRKDGDTTEAFF.